This entry is about one T cell receptor (beta chain). Its antigen remains undetermined. There are no base qualities to consult, and no much larger clone falls within one base. Spanning cysteine to phenylalanine, the CDR3 consists of 15 amino acids. Only CDR3 DNA is held: 45 bases, read in frame from base 1. V loses 6 bases at its end and J loses 3 bases; junction bases beyond the gene matches: 9. CDR1 and CDR2 are read off the germline V gene (reference sequence) as MNHEY and SMNVEV. This sample was taken from a study of blood T cell repertoires in COVID-19 (dated by TCRdb to 2018 to 2020). Study-level background: Samples from collaborators originated in the United States, Italy and Spain and spanned both the acute and convalescent phases of COVID-19. The sample metadata nearly always contained a de-identified subject ID, COVID-19 status, age in years and sex. Deeply sampled blood TCRbeta repertoires from subjects exposed to, actively infected with, or recovered from COVID-19 were included in the dataset. Where available, HLA class I and class II types were obtained from metadata supplied by the sample provider rather than from assay-based typing. The repertoires were made available in a free public database intended to serve as a resource for research on the immune response to SARS-CoV-2. Samples were obtained from the ongoing ImmuneRACE study (first 160 participants) and from about 1,300 subjects provided by 6 global collaborators. The material from the prospective study consisted of cDNA or gDNA derived from T cells, B-cell-depleted T cells, or PBMCs. Summary of the overall study and its limitations: Clinical and demographic metadata were provided uncurated, with the amount varying by source and participant.

The immunoSEQ Assay, a bias-controlled multiplex PCR, was used to amplify TCRbeta CDR3 regions from genomic DNA. The study's processing was this. The number of nucleated cells in each sample was estimated by amplification of reference gene primers within the assay. Sequence reads were collapsed and filtered to measure the absolute abundance of every unique TCRbeta CDR3 rearrangement. For each sample, productive Simpson clonality was calculated as the square root of Simpson's diversity index over productive rearrangements. This immuneACCESS table, as held by TCRdb, lists in-frame sequences with V and J called but not all clones. Of the missing ones, under half trace to an unresolved V gene in checked studies; the others have no known cause. V and J calls and clone size are given by that table; D and trimming were obtained from the DNA. This sample comprises about 110,000 clones, 60% to 85% of them detected only once. 1.5% to 2% of the sample rests with the top ten.

Collaborating institutions collected whole blood in K2EDTA tubes following their own protocols. For TCRbeta analysis, collaborators shipped samples in one of three forms: frozen whole blood, isolated PBMCs, or DNA extracted from either of those sample types. Sequenced material: peripheral blood. The rearranged chain carries TRBV27 and TRBJ2-7, and TRBD1 matches 9 of the central bases. The receptor's source is a woman in her forties with acute or convalescent COVID-19. The nucleotides read TGTGCCAGCAGCGTCGGTTACAGGGGGCTCTACGAGCAGTACTTC. It specifies CASSVGYRGLYEQYF.